The clone carrying this T cell receptor (beta chain) came up many times. Its antigen remains unidentified. The sample originates from a study of T cells in Graves' hyperthyroidism and ophthalmopathy. From RNA transcripts, TCR beta CDR3 regions were amplified. With the HTBI primer set, the TCR CDR3 went through a first round of RT-PCR. TCRdb reprocessed the multiplex PCR reads with MiXCR, giving one entry per CDR3 protein. The sample holds 210,000 or so distinct CDR3 sequences, about 15% seen once. CDR1 is SGHRS and CDR2 is YFSETQ in the germline V gene. The V end lost 0 bases, the J end lost 2 bases, and 7 bases lay between the germline ends. The CDR3 covers 14 residues. Patients aged 18 to 65 had newly diagnosed hyperthyroidism that had lasted under 2 months. Uncontrolled infection, other autoimmune disease, pregnancy or lactation led to exclusion. The authors obtained PBMCs from over 8 ml of fresh peripheral blood.

Study conclusions and caveats: From stable hyperthyroidism, ophthalmopathy was set apart by a 13 V-J model.

Sequenced input: blood. The chain uses TRBV5-1 and TRBJ2-3; D is uncertain. The sequence came from a man aged 50 or older with Graves' hyperthyroidism. CDR3: CASSLGVATDTQYF. The CDR3 DNA follows: TGCGCCAGCAGCTTGGGCGTAGCCACAGATACGCAGTATTTT. Looking up the rest from reference TRBV5-1 and TRBJ2-3 gives the full variable domain: KAGVTQTPRYLIKTRGQQVTLSCSPISGHRSVSWYQQTPGQGLQFLFEYFSETQRNKGNFPGRFSGRQFSNSRSEMNVSTLELGDSALYLCASSLGVATDTQYFGPGTRLTVL.